The rows below give T cell receptor beta chains drawn from one sample of a study of post-analysis software for immune sequencing data. TCRdb reprocessed the PCR reads with MiXCR, giving one entry per CDR3 protein. The data contain hundreds of thousands of distinct CDR3 sequences, 53% of them seen just once; the ten biggest clones take up roughly 4.4%. The specimen sequenced was blood. The receptor source for this set is a girl aged 5-17 years with multiple sclerosis. Each CDR3 is given without its conserved first and last residue.

cdr3_aa	j_call	v_call
SARSEGREDEQY	TRBJ2-7	TRBV20-1
ASSLVSDGQETQY	-	TRBV5-5
SASPTSAYNEQF	TRBJ2-1	TRBV20-1
ASSLGTGGHLRINTEAF	TRBJ1-1	TRBV27
ASSPRGFATYEQY	-	TRBV3-1
ASGTPTYEQY	TRBJ2-7	TRBV6-5
ASSLAGTGEHIQY	TRBJ2-4	TRBV5-1
ATSNWETGNYGYT	TRBJ1-2	TRBV15
ASSLEDRGGHEQY	TRBJ2-5	TRBV12-3/TRBV12-4
ASSQARKGTQY	TRBJ2-5	TRBV14
SVGSRLAVTDTQY	TRBJ2-3	TRBV29-1
ASSLGSSRGKNGYT	TRBJ1-2	TRBV7-2
ASSLRGAHSNQPQH	TRBJ1-5	TRBV27
ATSRDHGRQTQY	TRBJ2-5	TRBV15
ASSQDRPSGSQETQY	TRBJ2-5	TRBV3-1
ATSRAFDRGLPGANVLT	TRBJ2-6	TRBV15
ASSQDRSEQF	TRBJ2-1	TRBV4-1
SARSASGPPLLYEQY	TRBJ2-7	TRBV20-1
ASSLDDSGGPYEQY	-	TRBV7-8
ASSLALLGKTSGGRGEQF	TRBJ2-1	TRBV5-1
ASSPAGTGASELNGYT	TRBJ1-2	TRBV7-9
ASSLRAPSNYGYT	TRBJ1-2	TRBV7-2
ASSPTGLNTGELF	TRBJ2-2	TRBV18
ASSFVGSDKNIQY	TRBJ2-4	TRBV12-3/TRBV12-4
ASIPVGGGNEQF	TRBJ2-1	TRBV5-1
ASSSLAGDYGYT	TRBJ1-2	TRBV5-1
SARETGVETQY	TRBJ2-5	TRBV20-1
ASRNYAGSSYEQY	TRBJ2-7	TRBV5-1
SLPGTSGGSAYEQY	-	TRBV20-1